The source of this TCR beta chain is a study of T cell responses to AZD1222 COVID-19 vaccine. Sequencing used immunoSEQ multiplex PCR; TCRdb keeps in-frame clones, though not all of them. The profile shows about 90,000 clones, around 90% of them singletons. The CDR3 has 16 amino acids. CDR1 is MNHEY, CDR2 SMNVEV, per germline (reference sequence). V gave up 5 bases and J gave up 5 bases, with 20 bases separating them. The chain links TRBV27 to TRBJ2-3; a possible D gene is TRBD2 (6 bases). The sample consisted of peripheral blood, taken on day 0 of AZD1222 vaccination. The sequence came from an adult in good health. The CDR3 region is CASSLRAGRGKDTQYF. The CDR3 nucleotides are TGTGCCAGCAGTCTCCGAGCGGGTAGGGGTAAAGATACGCAGTATTTT.